This TCR beta chain stems from a study of blood T cell repertoires in COVID-19 (dated by TCRdb to about 2020). Broadly, across the study: Collaborator samples came from the United States, Italy and Spain and covered acute and convalescent phases of COVID-19. The samples were drawn from the first 160 participants of the ongoing ImmuneRACE study and from 950 to 1,500 subjects provided by 6 global collaborators. Nearly every sample came with metadata listing a de-identified subject ID, COVID-19 status, age in years and sex. The repertoires were made available in a free public database intended to serve as a resource for research on the immune response to SARS-CoV-2. Subjects who had been exposed to COVID-19, were actively infected with it, or had recovered from it provided the deeply sampled blood TCRbeta repertoires that made up the dataset. HLA class I and class II types, where available, came from metadata supplied by the sample provider rather than from assay-based typing. The material from the prospective study consisted of cDNA or gDNA derived from T cells, B-cell-depleted T cells, or PBMCs.

TCRbeta CDR3 regions were amplified from genomic DNA using the immunoSEQ Assay, a bias-controlled multiplex PCR. In the original analysis: Within the assay, amplification of reference gene primers was used to estimate how many nucleated cells each sample contained. Sequence reads were collapsed and filtered to measure the absolute abundance of every unique TCRbeta CDR3 rearrangement. For each sample, productive Simpson clonality was calculated as the square root of Simpson's diversity index across productive rearrangements. This immuneACCESS table, as held by TCRdb, lists in-frame sequences with V and J called but not all clones. Of the missing ones, under half trace to an unresolved V gene in checked studies; the others have no known cause. For V, J and clone size, that table is used; D and trimming come from the DNA. The sample has approximately 290,000 clones on record, around 82% of them singletons. The ten largest account for 0.87% of the sample.

Remarks on this clone: The antigen it binds to is not known. No qualities accompany the bases; no much larger clone lies one base away.

The cysteine opens and the phenylalanine closes a CDR3 of 18 amino acids. Solely the CDR3 DNA is kept, with 54 bases framed from the first base. The junction shows trimming of 0 bases on V and 7 bases on J, plus 25 bases between the germline ends. The CDR1 and CDR2 encoded by the germline V gene are SGDLS and YYNGEE. General conclusions and limits of the study: Clinical and demographic metadata were provided uncurated, with the amount varying by source and participant.

In Seattle, one collaborating source enrolled patients while the infection was active and tracked those patients longitudinally over the course of disease. Whole blood was collected in K2EDTA tubes by collaborating institutions according to the institutions' own protocols. For TCRbeta analysis, collaborator samples were shipped as frozen whole blood, as isolated PBMCs, or as DNA extracted from either sample type. The rearranged segments are TRBV9 and TRBJ1-2; no confident D gene assignment can be made. The sample consisted of peripheral blood. The TCR was taken from a human donor with COVID-19, enrolled during active disease. The donor label of this sample is uncertain. For the CDR3, the sequence is CASSVGVTPVYEVRGYTF. The nucleotide sequence reads as follows: TGTGCCAGCAGCGTAGGGGTGACCCCCGTTTATGAGGTTCGTGGCTACACCTTC. Here the CDR3 is joined to the reference TRBV9 and TRBJ1-2 genes, and the full variable domain is: DSGVTQTPKHLITATGQRVTLRCSPRSGDLSVYWYQQSLDQGLQFLIQYYNGEERAKGNILERFSAQQFPDLHSELNLSSLELGDSALYFCASSVGVTPVYEVRGYTFGSGTRLTVV.